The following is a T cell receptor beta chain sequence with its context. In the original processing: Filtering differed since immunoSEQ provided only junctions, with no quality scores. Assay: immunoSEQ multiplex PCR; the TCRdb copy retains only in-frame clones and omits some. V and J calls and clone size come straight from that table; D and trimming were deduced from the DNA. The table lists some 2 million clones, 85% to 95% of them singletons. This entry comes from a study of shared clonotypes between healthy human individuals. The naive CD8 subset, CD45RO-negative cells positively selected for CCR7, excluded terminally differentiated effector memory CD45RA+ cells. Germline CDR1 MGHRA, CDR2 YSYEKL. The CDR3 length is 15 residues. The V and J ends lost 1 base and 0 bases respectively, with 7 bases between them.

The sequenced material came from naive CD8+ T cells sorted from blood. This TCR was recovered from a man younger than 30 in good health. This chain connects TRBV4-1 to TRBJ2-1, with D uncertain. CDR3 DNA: TGCGCCAGCAGCCAAGTAGATTACTCCTACAATGAGCAGTTCTTC. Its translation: CASSQVDYSYNEQFF.